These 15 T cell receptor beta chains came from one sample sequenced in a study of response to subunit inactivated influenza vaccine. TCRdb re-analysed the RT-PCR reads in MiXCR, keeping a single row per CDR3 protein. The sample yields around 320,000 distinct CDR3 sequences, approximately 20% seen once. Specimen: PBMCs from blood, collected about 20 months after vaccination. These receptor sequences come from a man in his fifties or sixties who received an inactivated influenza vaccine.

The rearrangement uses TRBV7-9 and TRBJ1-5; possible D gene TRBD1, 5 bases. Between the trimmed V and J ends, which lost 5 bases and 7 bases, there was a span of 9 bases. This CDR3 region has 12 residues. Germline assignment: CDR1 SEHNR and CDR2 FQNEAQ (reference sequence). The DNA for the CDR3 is TGTGCCAGCAGCCCGGGACTACAGCCCCAGCATTTT. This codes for CASSPGLQPQHF.

CDR3: CASRSRGSLGPQYF. Here the CDR3 DNA reads TGTGCCAGCAGGAGCCGTGGCAGCCTGGGGCCCCAGTACTTC. This chain connects TRBV12-3 or TRBV12-4 to TRBJ2-5; maybe TRBD1 (5 bases). Trimming cost V 6 bases and J 9 bases, with 20 bases left between them. This CDR3 spans 14 amino acids.

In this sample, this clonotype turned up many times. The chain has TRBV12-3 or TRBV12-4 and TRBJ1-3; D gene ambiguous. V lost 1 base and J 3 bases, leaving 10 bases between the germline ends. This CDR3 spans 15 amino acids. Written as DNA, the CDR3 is TGTGCCAGCAGTTTAGGCGAGGGTATTGGAAACACCATATATTTT. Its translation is CASSLGEGIGNTIYF.

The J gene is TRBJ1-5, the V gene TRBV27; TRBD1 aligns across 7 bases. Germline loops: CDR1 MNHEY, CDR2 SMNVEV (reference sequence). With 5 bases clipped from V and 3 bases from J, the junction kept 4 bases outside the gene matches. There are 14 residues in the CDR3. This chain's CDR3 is CASSLDRANQPQHF. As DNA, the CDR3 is TGTGCCAGCAGTCTCGACAGGGCCAATCAGCCCCAGCATTTT.

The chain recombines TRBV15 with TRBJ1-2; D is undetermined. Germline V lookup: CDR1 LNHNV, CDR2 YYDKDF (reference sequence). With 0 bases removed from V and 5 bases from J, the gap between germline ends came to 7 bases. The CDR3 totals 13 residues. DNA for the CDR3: TGTGCCACCAGCAGAGACCCCGATTATGGCTACACCTTC. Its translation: CATSRDPDYGYTF.

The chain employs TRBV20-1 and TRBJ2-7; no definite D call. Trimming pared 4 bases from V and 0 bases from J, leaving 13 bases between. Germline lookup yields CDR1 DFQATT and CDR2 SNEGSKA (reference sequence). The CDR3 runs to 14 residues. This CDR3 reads CSANSPYNSYEQYF. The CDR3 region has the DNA TGCAGTGCTAACAGCCCTTACAACTCCTACGAGCAGTACTTC.

CDR3 protein: CASSSTGAVSDEQFF. The CDR3 DNA reads as TGTGCCAGCAGTTCAACAGGGGCGGTGTCGGATGAGCAGTTCTTC. The chain links TRBV12-3 or TRBV12-4 to TRBJ2-1; 7 bases are a match to TRBD1. V dropped 4 bases and J dropped 8; count of bases not matched to a gene: 11. The CDR3 totals 15 residues.

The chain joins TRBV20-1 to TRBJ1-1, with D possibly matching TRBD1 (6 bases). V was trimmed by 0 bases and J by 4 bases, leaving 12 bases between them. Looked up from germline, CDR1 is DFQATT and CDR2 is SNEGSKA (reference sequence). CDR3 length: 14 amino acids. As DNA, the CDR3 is TGCAGTGCTAGAGAGGGGGCCCAACGCACTGAAGCTTTCTTT. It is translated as CSAREGAQRTEAFF.

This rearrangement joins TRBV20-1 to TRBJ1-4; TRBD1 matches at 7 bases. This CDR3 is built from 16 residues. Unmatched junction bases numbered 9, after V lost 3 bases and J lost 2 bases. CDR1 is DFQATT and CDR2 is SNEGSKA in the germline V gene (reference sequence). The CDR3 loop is CSASSDREATNEKLFF. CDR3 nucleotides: TGCAGTGCTAGTTCCGACAGGGAGGCCACTAATGAAAAACTGTTTTTT.

This CDR3 reads CASSLGDGGKQYF. The CDR3 DNA sequence: TGTGCCAGCAGTTTGGGGGACGGGGGGAAGCAGTACTTC. The chain combines TRBV12-3 or TRBV12-4 with TRBJ2-7, with 7 bases lining up with TRBD2. The CDR3 length is 13 residues. J was trimmed by 8 bases and V by 3 bases; bases with no gene match: 7.

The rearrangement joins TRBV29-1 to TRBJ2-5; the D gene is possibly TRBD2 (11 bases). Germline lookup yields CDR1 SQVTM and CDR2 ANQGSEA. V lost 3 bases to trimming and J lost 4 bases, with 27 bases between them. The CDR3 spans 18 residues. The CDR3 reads CSVEWTGGSLAGVETQYF. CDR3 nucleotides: TGCAGCGTTGAGTGGACAGGGGGATCACTAGCGGGAGTAGAGACCCAGTACTTC. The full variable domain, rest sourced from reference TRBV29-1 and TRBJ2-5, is SAVISQKPSRDICQRGTSLTIQCQVDSQVTMMFWYRQQPGQSLTLIATANQGSEATYESGFVIDKFPISRPNLTFSTLTVSNMSPEDSSIYLCSVEWTGGSLAGVETQYFGPGTRLLVL.

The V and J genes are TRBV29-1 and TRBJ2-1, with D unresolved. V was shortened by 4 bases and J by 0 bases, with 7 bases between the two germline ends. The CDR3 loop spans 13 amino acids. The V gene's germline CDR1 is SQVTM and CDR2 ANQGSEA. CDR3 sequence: CSVGSGSYNEQFF. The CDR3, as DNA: TGCAGCGTTGGTTCGGGCTCCTACAATGAGCAGTTCTTC.

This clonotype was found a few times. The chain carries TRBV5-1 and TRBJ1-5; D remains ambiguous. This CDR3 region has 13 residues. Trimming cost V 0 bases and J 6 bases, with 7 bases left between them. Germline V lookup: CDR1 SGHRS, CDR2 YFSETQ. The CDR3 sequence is CASSLVPGQPQHF. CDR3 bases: TGCGCCAGCAGCTTGGTACCGGGTCAGCCCCAGCATTTT. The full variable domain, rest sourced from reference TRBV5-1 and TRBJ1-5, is KAGVTQTPRYLIKTRGQQVTLSCSPISGHRSVSWYQQTPGQGLQFLFEYFSETQRNKGNFPGRFSGRQFSNSRSEMNVSTLELGDSALYLCASSLVPGQPQHFGDGTRLSIL.

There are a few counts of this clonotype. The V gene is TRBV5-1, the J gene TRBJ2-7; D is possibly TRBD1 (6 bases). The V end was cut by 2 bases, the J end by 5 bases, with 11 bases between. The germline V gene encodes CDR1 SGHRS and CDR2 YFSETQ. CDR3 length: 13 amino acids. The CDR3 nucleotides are TGCGCCAGCAGCTTAAATGGGGGCCACGAGCAGTACTTC. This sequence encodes CASSLNGGHEQYF.

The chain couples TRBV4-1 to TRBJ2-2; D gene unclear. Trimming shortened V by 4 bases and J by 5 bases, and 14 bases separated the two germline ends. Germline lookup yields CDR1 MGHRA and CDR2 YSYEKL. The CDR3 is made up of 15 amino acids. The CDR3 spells CASSLKLFQTGELFF. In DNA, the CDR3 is TGCGCCAGCAGCCTCAAGCTATTTCAGACCGGGGAGCTGTTTTTT.